This passage covers 19 T cell receptor beta chains from one sample sequenced in a study of blood T cells in healthy people across ages. Then a second PCR, running roughly 6 to 11 cycles, was carried out with a sample-barcoded 5' primer and a J-beta primer mix. TCRdb passed the 5' RACE reads through MiXCR, listing each CDR3 protein once. The sample has about 1.4 million distinct CDR3 sequences, roughly 60% seen once. Specimen: blood. These receptors all stem from a man between 18 and 29 years old in good health.

This clonotype has more than one count but fewer than ten. In DNA, the CDR3 is TGTGCCAGCAGTCCGTCACAGGGGGAGGCCTATGGCTACACCTTC. Protein: CASSPSQGEAYGYTF. The genes are TRBV12-3 or TRBV12-4 and TRBJ1-2, with 8 bases fitting TRBD1. The ends lost 5 bases at V and 4 bases at J; junction bases unmatched: 9. The CDR3 sequence is 15 residues long.

Written as DNA, the CDR3 is TGTGCCAGCAGCCAGGGAGTACTAGTAGAGGAGACCCAGTACTTC. It specifies CASSQGVLVEETQYF. V usage is TRBV6-1 and J usage is TRBJ2-5, with D tentatively TRBD1 or TRBD2 (5 bases each). CDR1 and CDR2 from the germline V gene are MNHNS and SASEGT. This CDR3 spans 15 amino acids. Between the trimmed V and J ends, which lost 6 bases and 5 bases, there was a span of 19 bases.

The V and J genes are TRBV20-1 and TRBJ2-1; D is perhaps TRBD2 (6 bases). Between the trimmed V and J ends, which lost 3 bases and 9 bases, there was a span of 21 bases. This CDR3 comprises 15 residues. Germline values: CDR1 DFQATT, CDR2 SNEGSKA (reference sequence). The CDR3 bases are TGCAGTGCTAGTCCCGGGACTCAATTCACCAGTGAGCAGTTCTTC. Encoded protein: CSASPGTQFTSEQFF.

This chain connects TRBV27 to TRBJ2-1; 12 bases fit TRBD2. CDR1 MNHEY and CDR2 SMNVEV come from the germline V gene (reference sequence). V was pared by 10 bases and J by 4 bases, with 14 bases of the junction left unmatched. This CDR3 spans 17 amino acids. The CDR3, as DNA: TGTGCCACCCCAAGGAGGACTAGCGGGGCGAGATACAATGAGCAGTTCTTC. Amino acids: CATPRRTSGARYNEQFF.

This clonotype has only a few counts. The chain uses TRBV29-1 and TRBJ2-1; TRBD2 agrees at 13 bases. The V and J ends lost 6 bases and 10 bases, in that order; junction bases with no gene match: 9. CDR1 and CDR2 (germline): SQVTM, ANQGSEA. CDR3 length: 14 residues. CDR3 bases: TGCAGCGTCGGGGGACTAGCGGGAATCGGCGAGCAGTTCTTC. Its protein product is CSVGGLAGIGEQFF.

The rearrangement joins TRBV5-4 to TRBJ2-5; D possibly uses TRBD1 or TRBD2 (5 bases each). The V gene's germline CDR1 is SGHNT and CDR2 YYREEE (reference sequence). This CDR3 spans 13 amino acids. V was clipped by 0 bases and J by 9 bases, with 12 bases between them. CDR3: CASSLEGRAAQYF. The CDR3 region has the DNA TGTGCCAGCAGCTTGGAGGGGCGGGCGGCCCAGTACTTC.

This chain uses TRBV2 with TRBJ2-1; D possibly uses TRBD1 or TRBD2 (5 bases each). The V and J ends lost 2 bases and 9 bases respectively, with 17 bases between them. The CDR3 length is 15 residues. Per germline, CDR1 SNHLY and CDR2 FYNNEI. The CDR3 sequence: CASSEMSGLDGEQFF. CDR3 bases: TGTGCCAGCAGTGAAATGTCGGGGCTAGATGGTGAGCAGTTCTTC.

This clonotype has just a few counts. The gene calls are TRBV7-2 and TRBJ2-3; possibly TRBD1 for D (5 bases). Trimming cost V 5 bases and J 2 bases, with 14 bases left between them. The germline CDR1 and CDR2 sequences are SGHTA and FQGNSA. The length of the CDR3 is 15 residues. DNA for the CDR3: TGTGCCAGCAGCAAGACAGAACTTATCACAGATACGCAGTATTTT. Protein product: CASSKTELITDTQYF.

This clonotype came up a few times. The rearrangement uses TRBV4-1 and TRBJ1-1; no definite D call. The V gene lost 0 bases and the J gene lost 4 bases, with 9 bases spanning the gap. There are 14 residues in the CDR3. From germline, CDR1 is MGHRA and CDR2 YSYEKL. Written as DNA, the CDR3 is TGCGCCAGCAGCCAAGATGTAACACTCACTGAAGCTTTCTTT. The encoded protein is CASSQDVTLTEAFF.

The gene calls are TRBV27 and TRBJ1-1; 8 positions agree with TRBD1. The CDR3 is 14 amino acids. Germline trimming cut 4 bases from V and 5 bases from J; bases unmatched to any gene: 6. The germline V gene has CDR1 MNHEY and CDR2 SMNVEV (reference sequence). CDR3 amino acids: CASSSTTGATEAFF. In DNA form, the CDR3 reads TGTGCCAGCAGTTCCACGACAGGGGCGACTGAAGCTTTCTTT.

CDR3 nucleotide sequence: TGCGCCAGCAGCCAAACTCGGGACCTAACGGGGGCCGGGGAGCTGTTTTTT. This codes for CASSQTRDLTGAGELFF. The chain carries TRBV4-1 and TRBJ2-2; TRBD2 might be the D (6 bases). CDR1 MGHRA and CDR2 YSYEKL come from the germline V gene. The CDR3 runs 17 residues. Trimming pared 2 bases from V and 6 bases from J, leaving 19 bases between.

Here the CDR3 reads CSIVSGFGIYEQYF. The CDR3 DNA is TGCAGCATTGTTAGTGGTTTTGGTATCTACGAGCAGTACTTC. The chain joins TRBV29-1 to TRBJ2-7; D is unclear. V lost 8 bases and J 3 bases, leaving 20 bases between the germline ends. Per germline, CDR1 SQVTM and CDR2 ANQGSEA. The CDR3 runs to 14 residues.

This clonotype was seen a few times. This sequence joins TRBV20-1 and TRBJ2-7; D unresolved. Per germline, CDR1 DFQATT and CDR2 SNEGSKA (reference sequence). V shed 6 bases and J shed 4 bases, with 13 bases lying between them. The CDR3 has 12 residues. The CDR3 spells CSASPVLYEQYF. The CDR3 DNA reads as TGCAGTGCCTCTCCCGTCCTGTACGAGCAGTACTTC.

The chain links TRBV30 to TRBJ1-1; the match to TRBD1 covers 7 bases. Germline values: CDR1 GTSNPN, CDR2 SVGIG (reference sequence). V shed 5 bases and J 4 bases; nucleotides not matched to a gene: 7. The CDR3 totals 13 residues. The CDR3 here is CAWDREWSTEAFF. In DNA form, the CDR3 reads TGTGCCTGGGACAGGGAGTGGAGCACTGAAGCTTTCTTT.

V and J are TRBV20-1 and TRBJ2-7; TRBD1 matches 10 bases. Trimming removed 1 base from V and 3 bases from J; junction bases left unmatched: 6. CDR1 DFQATT and CDR2 SNEGSKA come from the germline V gene (reference sequence). This CDR3 has 15 residues. CDR3 DNA: TGCAGTGCTAGAGGAAGACAGGGGGCGTTCTACGAGCAGTACTTC. It specifies CSARGRQGAFYEQYF.

The V and J genes are TRBV4-3 and TRBJ1-1, with a possible D match to TRBD1 (6 bases). In germline, CDR1 is LGHNA, CDR2 YSLEER. This CDR3 spans 15 amino acids. Trimming removed 3 bases at V and 5 bases at J, with 16 bases between. As DNA, the CDR3 is TGCGCCAGCAGCCAGTTCAAGGGGGTTGCGACTGAAGCTTTCTTT. It encodes CASSQFKGVATEAFF.

Here the CDR3 DNA reads TGTGCCAGCAGTTCAAATCCGGGGGACGAGCAGTACTTC. This sequence encodes CASSSNPGDEQYF. This chain joins TRBV28 and TRBJ2-5; maybe TRBD2 (6 bases). The DNA end is a closer match to TRBJ2-7, so the J assignment may be wrong. The CDR3 contains 13 residues. The germline V gene has CDR1 MDHEN and CDR2 SYDVKM.

The chain has TRBV7-2 and TRBJ2-1; the match to TRBD2 covers 9 bases. The CDR3 extends over 15 amino acids. The V gene end was trimmed by 5 bases and the J gene end by 4 bases; junction bases not matched to a gene: 6. Germline V gene lookup returns CDR1 SGHTA and CDR2 FQGNSA. CDR3 residues: CASSGTSRGYNEQFF. In DNA form, the CDR3 reads TGTGCCAGCAGCGGGACTAGCAGGGGGTACAATGAGCAGTTCTTC.

The gene calls are TRBV28 and TRBJ2-7; TRBD2 aligns across 9 bases. J was trimmed by 0 bases and V by 3 bases; bases with no gene match: 9. CDR1 MDHEN and CDR2 SYDVKM come from the germline V gene. This CDR3 is 17 amino acids long. The CDR3 loop is CASSFWRGGGYSYEQYF. The CDR3 DNA sequence: TGTGCCAGCAGTTTCTGGCGGGGGGGCGGCTACTCCTACGAGCAGTACTTC.